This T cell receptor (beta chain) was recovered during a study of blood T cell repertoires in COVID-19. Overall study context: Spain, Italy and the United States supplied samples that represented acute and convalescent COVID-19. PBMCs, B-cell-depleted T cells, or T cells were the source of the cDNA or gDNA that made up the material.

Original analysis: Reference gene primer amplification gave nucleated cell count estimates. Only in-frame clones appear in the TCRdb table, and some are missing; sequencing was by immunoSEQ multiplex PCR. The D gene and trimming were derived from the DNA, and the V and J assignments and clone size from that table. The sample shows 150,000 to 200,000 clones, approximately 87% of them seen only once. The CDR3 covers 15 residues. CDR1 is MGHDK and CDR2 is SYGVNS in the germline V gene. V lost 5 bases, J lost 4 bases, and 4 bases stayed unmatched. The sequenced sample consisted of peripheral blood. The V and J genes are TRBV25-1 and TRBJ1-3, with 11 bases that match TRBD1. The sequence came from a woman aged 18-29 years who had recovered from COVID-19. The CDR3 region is CASSRGQGAGNTIYF. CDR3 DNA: TGTGCCAGCAGTAGAGGACAGGGGGCAGGAAACACCATATATTTT.